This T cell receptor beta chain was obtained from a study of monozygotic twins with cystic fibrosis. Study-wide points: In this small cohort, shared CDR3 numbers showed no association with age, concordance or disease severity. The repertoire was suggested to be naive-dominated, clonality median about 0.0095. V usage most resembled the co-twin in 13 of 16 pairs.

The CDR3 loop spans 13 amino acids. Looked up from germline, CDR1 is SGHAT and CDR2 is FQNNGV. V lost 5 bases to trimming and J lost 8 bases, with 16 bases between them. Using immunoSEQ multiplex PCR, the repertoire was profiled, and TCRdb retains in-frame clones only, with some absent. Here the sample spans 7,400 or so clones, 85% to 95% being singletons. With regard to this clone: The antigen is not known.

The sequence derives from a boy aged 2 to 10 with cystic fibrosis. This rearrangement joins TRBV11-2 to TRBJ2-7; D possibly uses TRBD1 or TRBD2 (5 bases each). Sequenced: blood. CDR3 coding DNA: TGTGCCAGCAGCGAGGGGATACTAGAAAAGCAGTACTTC. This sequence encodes CASSEGILEKQYF.